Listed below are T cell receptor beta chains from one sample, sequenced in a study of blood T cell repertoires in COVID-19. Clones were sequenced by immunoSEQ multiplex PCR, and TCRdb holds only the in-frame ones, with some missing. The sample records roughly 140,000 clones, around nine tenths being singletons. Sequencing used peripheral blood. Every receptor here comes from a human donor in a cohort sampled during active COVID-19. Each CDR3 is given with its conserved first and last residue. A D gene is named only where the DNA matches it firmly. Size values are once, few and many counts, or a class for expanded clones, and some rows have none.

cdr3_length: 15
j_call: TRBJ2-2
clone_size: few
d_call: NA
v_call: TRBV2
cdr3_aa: CASSAGEANTGELFF
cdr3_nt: TGTGCCAGCAGTGCGGGGGAAGCGAACACCGGGGAGCTGTTTTTT

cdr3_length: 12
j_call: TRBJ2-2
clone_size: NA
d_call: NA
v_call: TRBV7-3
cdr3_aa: CASSPSAGELFF
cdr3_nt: TGTGCCAGCAGCCCCTCCGCCGGGGAGCTGTTTTTT

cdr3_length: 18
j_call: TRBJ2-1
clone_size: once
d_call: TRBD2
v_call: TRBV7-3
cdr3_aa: CASSLTPQLAGGDNEQFF
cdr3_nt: TGTGCCAGCAGCTTAACCCCCCAGTTAGCGGGGGGGGACAATGAGCAGTTCTTC

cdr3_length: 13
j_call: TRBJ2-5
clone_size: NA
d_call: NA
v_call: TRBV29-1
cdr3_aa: CSAAGAFQETQYF
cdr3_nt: TGCAGCGCCGCGGGGGCTTTCCAAGAGACCCAGTACTTC

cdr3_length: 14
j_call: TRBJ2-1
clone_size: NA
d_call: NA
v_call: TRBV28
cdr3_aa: CASSFPLKGREQFF
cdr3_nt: TGTGCCAGCAGTTTCCCACTAAAGGGGCGGGAGCAGTTCTTC

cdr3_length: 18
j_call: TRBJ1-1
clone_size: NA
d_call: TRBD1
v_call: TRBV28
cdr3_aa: CASSFGGRGRSANTEAFF
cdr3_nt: TGTGCCAGTTCCTTCGGGGGCAGGGGGCGATCGGCGAACACTGAAGCTTTCTTT

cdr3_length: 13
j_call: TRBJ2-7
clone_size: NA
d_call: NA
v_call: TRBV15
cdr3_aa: CATSRLVNYEQYF
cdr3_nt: TGTGCCACCAGCAGACTAGTAAACTACGAGCAGTACTTC

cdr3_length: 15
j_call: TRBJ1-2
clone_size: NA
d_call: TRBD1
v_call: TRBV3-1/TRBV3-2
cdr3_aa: CASSQEMDRVYPYTF
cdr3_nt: TGTGCCAGCAGCCAGGAGATGGACAGGGTTTACCCCTACACCTTC

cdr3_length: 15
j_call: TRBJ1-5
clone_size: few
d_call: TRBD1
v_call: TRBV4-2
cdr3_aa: CASSQATQGVQPQHF
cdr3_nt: TGTGCCAGCAGCCAAGCCACACAGGGGGTTCAGCCCCAGCATTTT

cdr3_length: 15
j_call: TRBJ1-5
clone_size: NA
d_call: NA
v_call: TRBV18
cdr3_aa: CASSDYGRNDQPQHF
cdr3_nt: TGTGCCAGCTCAGATTACGGGAGGAATGATCAGCCCCAGCATTTT

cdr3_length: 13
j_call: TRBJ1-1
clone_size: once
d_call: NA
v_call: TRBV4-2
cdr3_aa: CASSQFIGAEAFF
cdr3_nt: TGTGCCAGCAGCCAATTTATAGGGGCTGAAGCTTTCTTT

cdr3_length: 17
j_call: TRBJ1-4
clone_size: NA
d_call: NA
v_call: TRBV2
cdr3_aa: CASSEDYVRQRNEKLFF
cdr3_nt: TGTGCCAGCAGTGAAGATTATGTGCGACAGAGAAATGAAAAACTGTTTTTT

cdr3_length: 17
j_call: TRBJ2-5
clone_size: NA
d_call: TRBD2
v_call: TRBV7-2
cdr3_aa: CASSGSLLAGAQETQYF
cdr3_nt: TGTGCCAGCAGCGGTTCCCTTCTAGCGGGAGCCCAAGAGACCCAGTACTTC

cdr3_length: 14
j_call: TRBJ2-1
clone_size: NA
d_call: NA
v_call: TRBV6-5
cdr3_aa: CASTLHSSYNEQFF
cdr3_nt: TGTGCCAGCACCCTACACAGCTCCTACAATGAGCAGTTCTTC

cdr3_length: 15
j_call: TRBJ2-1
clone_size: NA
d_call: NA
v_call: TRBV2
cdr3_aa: CASSGAGFSYNEQFF
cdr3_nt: TGTGCCAGCAGTGGGGCGGGCTTCTCCTACAATGAGCAGTTCTTC

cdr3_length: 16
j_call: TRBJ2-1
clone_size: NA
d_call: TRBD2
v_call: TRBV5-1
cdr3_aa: CASSDRTSGVYNEQFF
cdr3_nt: TGCGCCAGCAGCGACCGGACTAGCGGGGTTTACAATGAGCAGTTCTTC

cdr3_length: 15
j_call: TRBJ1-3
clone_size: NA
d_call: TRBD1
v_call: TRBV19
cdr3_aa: CASSPRQGSGNTIYF
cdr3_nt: TGTGCCAGTAGTCCCCGACAGGGCTCTGGAAACACCATATATTTT

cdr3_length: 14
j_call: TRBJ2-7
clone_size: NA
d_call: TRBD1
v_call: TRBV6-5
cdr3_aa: CASRPDRESYEQYF
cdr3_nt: TGTGCCAGCAGACCTGACAGGGAGTCGTACGAGCAGTACTTC

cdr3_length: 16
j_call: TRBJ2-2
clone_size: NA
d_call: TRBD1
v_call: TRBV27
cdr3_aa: CASSLPGQGPTGELFF
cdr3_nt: TGTGCCAGCAGTTTACCGGGACAGGGTCCCACCGGGGAGCTGTTTTTT

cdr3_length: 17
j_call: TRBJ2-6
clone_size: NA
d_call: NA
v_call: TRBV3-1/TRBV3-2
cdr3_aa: CASSPGTGDSGANVLTF
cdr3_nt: TGTGCCAGCAGCCCGGGGACGGGAGACTCTGGGGCCAACGTCCTGACTTTC

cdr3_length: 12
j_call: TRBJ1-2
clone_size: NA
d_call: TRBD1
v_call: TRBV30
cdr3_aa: CAWWTGGYGYTF
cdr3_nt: TGTGCCTGGTGGACAGGTGGCTATGGCTACACCTTC

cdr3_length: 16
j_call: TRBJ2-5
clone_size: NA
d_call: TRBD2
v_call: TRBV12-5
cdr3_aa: CASGLGLAGAGETQYF
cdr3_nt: TGTGCTAGTGGTTTGGGACTAGCGGGAGCTGGAGAGACCCAGTACTTC

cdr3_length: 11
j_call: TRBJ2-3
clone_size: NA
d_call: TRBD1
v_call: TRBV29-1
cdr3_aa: CSAGQDRAKYF
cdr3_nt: TGCAGCGCGGGACAAGACAGGGCAAAGTATTTT

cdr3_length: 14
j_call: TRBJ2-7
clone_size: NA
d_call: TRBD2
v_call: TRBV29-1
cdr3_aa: CSVPGTSGRGEQYF
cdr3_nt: TGCAGCGTTCCGGGGACTAGCGGGAGGGGAGAGCAGTACTTC

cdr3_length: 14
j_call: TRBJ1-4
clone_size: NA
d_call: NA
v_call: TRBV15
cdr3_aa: CATSGGFTNEKLFF
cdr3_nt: TGTGCCACCAGCGGGGGGTTTACTAATGAAAAACTGTTTTTT

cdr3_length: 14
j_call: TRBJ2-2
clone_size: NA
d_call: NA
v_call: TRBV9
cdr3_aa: CASSAYPSYGELFF
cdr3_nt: TGTGCCAGCAGCGCCTATCCATCATACGGGGAGCTGTTTTTT

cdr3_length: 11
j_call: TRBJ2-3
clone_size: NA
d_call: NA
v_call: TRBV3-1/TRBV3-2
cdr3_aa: CASSLRDTQYF
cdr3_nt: TGTGCCAGCAGCCTCCGAGATACGCAGTATTTT

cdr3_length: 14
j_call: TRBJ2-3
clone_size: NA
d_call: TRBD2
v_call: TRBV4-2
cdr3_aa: CASSQGLARDTQYF
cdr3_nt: TGTGCCAGCAGCCAAGGACTAGCAAGGGATACGCAGTATTTT

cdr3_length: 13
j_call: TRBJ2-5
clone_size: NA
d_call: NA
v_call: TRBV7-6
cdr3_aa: CASSRRVKETQYF
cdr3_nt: TGTGCCAGCAGCCGCAGGGTGAAGGAGACCCAGTACTTC

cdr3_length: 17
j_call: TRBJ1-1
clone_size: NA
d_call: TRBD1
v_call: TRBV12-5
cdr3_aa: CASGLVRDSTMNTEAFF
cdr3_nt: TGTGCTAGTGGTTTGGTCCGGGACAGTACCATGAACACTGAAGCTTTCTTT

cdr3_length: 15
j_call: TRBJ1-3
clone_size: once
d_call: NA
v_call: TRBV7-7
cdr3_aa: CASSLGTGSGNTIYF
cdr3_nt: TGTGCTAGCAGCTTAGGCACAGGGAGCGGAAACACCATATATTTT

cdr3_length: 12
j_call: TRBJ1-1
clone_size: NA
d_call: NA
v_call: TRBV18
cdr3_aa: CASSPRQGEAFF
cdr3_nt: TGTGCCAGCTCACCACGGCAGGGGGAAGCTTTCTTT

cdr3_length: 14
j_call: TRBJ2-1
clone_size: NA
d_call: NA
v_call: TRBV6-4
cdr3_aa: CASSDMPVGSEQFF
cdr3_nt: TGTGCCAGCAGTGACATGCCTGTTGGGAGTGAGCAGTTCTTC

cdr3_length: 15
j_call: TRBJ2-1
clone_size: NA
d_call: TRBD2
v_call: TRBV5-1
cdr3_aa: CASSLGLAGANEQFF
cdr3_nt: TGCGCCAGCAGCTTGGGACTAGCGGGGGCCAATGAGCAGTTCTTC

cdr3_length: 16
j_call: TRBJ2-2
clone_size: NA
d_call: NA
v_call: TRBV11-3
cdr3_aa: CASSLGLRGDTGELFF
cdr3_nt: TGTGCCAGCAGCTTGGGACTCCGAGGGGACACCGGGGAGCTGTTTTTT

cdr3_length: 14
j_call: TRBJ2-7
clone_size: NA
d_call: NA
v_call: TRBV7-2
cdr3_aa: CASSPEVGPYEQYF
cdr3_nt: TGTGCCAGCAGTCCAGAGGTAGGCCCCTACGAGCAGTACTTC

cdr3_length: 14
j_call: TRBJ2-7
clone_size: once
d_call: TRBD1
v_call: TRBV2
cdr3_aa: CASSVSQGAHEQYF
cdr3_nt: TGTGCCAGCAGTGTATCACAGGGGGCCCACGAGCAGTACTTC

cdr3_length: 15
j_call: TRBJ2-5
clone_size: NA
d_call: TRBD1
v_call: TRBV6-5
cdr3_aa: CASSPGTGIVETQYF
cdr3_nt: TGTGCCAGCAGTCCCGGGACAGGGATCGTCGAGACCCAGTACTTC

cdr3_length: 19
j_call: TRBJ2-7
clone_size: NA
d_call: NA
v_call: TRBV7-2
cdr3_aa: CASSPRGGIGQGPSYEQYF
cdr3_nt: TGTGCCAGCAGCCCGAGGGGGGGGATCGGACAGGGCCCTTCCTACGAGCAGTACTTC

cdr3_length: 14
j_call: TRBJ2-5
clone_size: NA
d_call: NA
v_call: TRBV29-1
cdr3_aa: CSVEGGTAGETQYF
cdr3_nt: TGCAGCGTTGAAGGCGGGACAGCGGGAGAGACCCAGTACTTC

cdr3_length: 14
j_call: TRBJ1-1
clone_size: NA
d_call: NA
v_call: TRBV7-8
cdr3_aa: CASSPQVGGVEAFF
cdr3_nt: TGTGCCAGCAGCCCCCAGGTAGGAGGGGTTGAAGCTTTCTTT

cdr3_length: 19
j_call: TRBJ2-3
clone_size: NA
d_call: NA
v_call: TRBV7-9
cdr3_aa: CASSSTGFLLSLGTDTQYF
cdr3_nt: TGTGCCAGCAGCTCCACAGGGTTTTTGCTTTCTTTGGGCACAGATACGCAGTATTTT

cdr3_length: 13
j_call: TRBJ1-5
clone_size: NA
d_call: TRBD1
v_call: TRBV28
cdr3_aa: CAGGQGVMQPQHF
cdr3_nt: TGTGCCGGGGGACAGGGGGTCATGCAGCCCCAGCATTTT

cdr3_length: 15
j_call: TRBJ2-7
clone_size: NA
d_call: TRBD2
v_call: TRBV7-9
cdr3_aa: CASRASGGRAYEQYF
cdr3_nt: TGTGCCAGCAGAGCAAGCGGGGGGAGGGCCTACGAGCAGTACTTC

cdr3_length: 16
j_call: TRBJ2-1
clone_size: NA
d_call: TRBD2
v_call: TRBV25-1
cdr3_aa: CASSRPGTSGYNEQFF
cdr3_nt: TGTGCCAGCAGTAGGCCCGGGACTAGCGGGTACAATGAGCAGTTCTTC

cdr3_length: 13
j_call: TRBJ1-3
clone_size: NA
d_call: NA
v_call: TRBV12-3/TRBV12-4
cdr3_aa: CASTPRELNTIYF
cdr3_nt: TGTGCCAGCACCCCCCGAGAACTCAACACCATATATTTT

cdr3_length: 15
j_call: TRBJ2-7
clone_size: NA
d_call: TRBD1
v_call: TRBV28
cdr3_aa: CASRLTGTGGYEQYF
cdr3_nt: TGTGCCAGCAGGCTTACCGGGACAGGGGGTTACGAGCAGTACTTC

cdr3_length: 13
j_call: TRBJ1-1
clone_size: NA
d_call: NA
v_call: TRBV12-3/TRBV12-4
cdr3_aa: CASRRGGNTEAFF
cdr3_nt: TGTGCCAGCCGGCGTGGCGGGAACACTGAAGCTTTCTTT

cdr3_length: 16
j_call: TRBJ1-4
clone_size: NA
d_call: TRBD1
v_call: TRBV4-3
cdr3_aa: CASSQDDATGDEKLFF
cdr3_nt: TGCGCCAGCAGCCAAGATGACGCGACAGGGGATGAAAAACTGTTTTTT

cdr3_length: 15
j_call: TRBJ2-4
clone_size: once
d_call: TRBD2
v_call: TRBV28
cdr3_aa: CASSLTLAGEDIQYF
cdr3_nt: TGTGCCAGCAGCCTTACACTAGCGGGAGAGGACATTCAGTACTTC

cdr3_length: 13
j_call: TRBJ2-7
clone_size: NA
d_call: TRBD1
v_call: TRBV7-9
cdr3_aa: CASSSGGKYEQYF
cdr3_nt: TGTGCCAGCAGCTCAGGGGGCAAATACGAGCAGTACTTC

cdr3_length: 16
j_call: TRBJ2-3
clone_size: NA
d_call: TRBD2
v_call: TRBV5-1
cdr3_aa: CASSFGLAVSTDTQYF
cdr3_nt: TGCGCCAGCAGCTTCGGACTAGCGGTCAGCACAGATACGCAGTATTTT

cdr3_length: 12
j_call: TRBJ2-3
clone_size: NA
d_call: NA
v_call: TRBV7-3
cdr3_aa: CASSSSTDTQYF
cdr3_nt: TGTGCCAGCAGCTCGAGCACAGATACGCAGTATTTT